These 25 T cell receptor beta chains were all obtained from the same sample, sequenced in a study of regulatory T cells in long-lasting Graves disease. Researchers made TCR beta libraries by using iRepertoire HTBI primers and running Arm-PCR on CDR3 regions. TCRdb reprocessed the multiplex PCR reads with MiXCR, giving one entry per CDR3 protein. The data contain 360,000 or so distinct CDR3 sequences, 20% to 25% of them singletons. Time point specified: persistent/refractory GD, antithyroid drugs over 5 years with positive TRAb. Following extraction of RNA from PBMCs, that RNA was used to make the TCR library. Specimen: peripheral blood mononuclear cells (PBMCs), collected when the disease was refractory, from a patient treated with antithyroid drugs. Receptors were obtained from a woman aged 40-49 years with Graves disease.

This clonotype was seen only a few times. For the CDR3, the DNA is TGTGCCAGCAGTTACTACTCAGGGGGCTTCGAGCAGTACTTC. Translating gives CASSYYSGGFEQYF. The rearrangement joins TRBV6-5 to TRBJ2-7, with 8 bases that match TRBD1. The germline CDR1 and CDR2 sequences are MNHEY and SVGAGI. CDR3 length: 14 residues. V dropped 1 base and J dropped 6; count of bases not matched to a gene: 5.

The table lists this clonotype with many counts. J is TRBJ2-5 and V is TRBV28; perhaps TRBD1 as D (7 bases). Deletions cut 5 bases from V and 2 bases from J, with 12 bases between. This CDR3 is built from 14 residues. Germline assignment: CDR1 MDHEN and CDR2 SYDVKM. CDR3 in DNA: TGTGCCAGCAGTGGACAGGAGGGGCAAGAGACCCAGTACTTC. Translating it yields CASSGQEGQETQYF.

This clonotype was recorded only once. The J gene is TRBJ2-5, the V gene TRBV20-1; D not certain. The CDR3 is 13 residues long. Trimming took off 0 bases at V and 9 bases at J, with 14 bases between the two ends. In germline, CDR1 is DFQATT, CDR2 SNEGSKA (reference sequence). The CDR3 reads CSARERWNLAQYF. DNA of the CDR3: TGCAGTGCTAGAGAGCGCTGGAATTTGGCCCAGTACTTC.

V and J are TRBV5-1 and TRBJ2-7, with D possibly being TRBD1 or TRBD2 (6 bases each). CDR3 length: 16 amino acids. Deletions cut 4 bases from V and 3 bases from J, with 20 bases between. The germline gives CDR1 SGHRS, CDR2 YFSETQ. The CDR3 region has the DNA TGCGCCAGCAGCCCCTCCCCGCGGGACACCAACTACGAGCAGTACTTC. This sequence encodes CASSPSPRDTNYEQYF.

This clonotype was detected a few times. The genes are TRBV27 and TRBJ2-7; possibly TRBD1 or TRBD2 for D (5 bases each). Between the trimmed V and J ends, which lost 5 bases and 2 bases, there was a span of 13 bases. Germline CDR1 reads MNHEY; CDR2 reads SMNVEV (reference sequence). The CDR3 runs to 14 residues. In nucleotides, the CDR3 is TGTGCCAGCAGTCCCGGGGACGCCCCCTACGAGCAGTACTTC. This gives the protein CASSPGDAPYEQYF.

In this sample, this clonotype turned up a few times. The genes are TRBV4-2 and TRBJ2-5; 13 nucleotides align to TRBD2. The germline V gene has CDR1 LGHNA and CDR2 YNFKEQ. The CDR3 sequence is 16 residues long. The V segment lost 4 bases and the J segment 4 bases; nucleotides outside the gene matches: 6. The CDR3 reads CASSRGLAGVSETQYF. The CDR3 nucleotides read TGTGCCAGCAGCCGAGGACTAGCGGGAGTATCAGAGACCCAGTACTTC.

The chain couples TRBV30 to TRBJ2-5; no firm D call. V lost 8 bases to trimming and J lost 5 bases, with 15 bases between them. The CDR3 sequence is 12 residues long. Germline CDR1 GTSNPN, CDR2 SVGIG (reference sequence). The CDR3 sequence is CARKGLGETQYF. CDR3 nucleotide sequence: TGTGCCCGGAAAGGCTTGGGGGAGACCCAGTACTTC.

The table lists this clonotype with many counts. This chain connects TRBV15 to TRBJ1-4; 9 bases are shared with TRBD1. The CDR3 runs 15 residues. Germline CDR1 and CDR2: LNHNV and YYDKDF (reference sequence). Losses at the gene ends were 2 bases for V and 5 bases for J; bases not matched to a gene: 3. The CDR3 loop reads CATSRKTGGNEKLFF. The CDR3 nucleotides read TGTGCCACCAGCAGAAAGACAGGGGGAAATGAAAAACTGTTTTTT. Based on the CDR3 plus reference TRBV15 and TRBJ1-4, the full variable domain is DAMVIQNPRYQVTQFGKPVTLSCSQTLNHNVMYWYQQKSSQAPKLLFHYYDKDFNNEADTPDNFQSRRPNTSFCFLDIRSPGLGDTAMYLCATSRKTGGNEKLFFGSGTQLSVL.

This chain connects TRBV28 to TRBJ2-3, with 11 bases matching TRBD2. V was clipped by 4 bases and J by 2 bases; unmatched bases: 17. Germline CDR1 and CDR2: MDHEN and SYDVKM. This CDR3 region has 20 residues. The CDR3 DNA reads as TGTGCCAGCAGTTCTCAGACCGGGACTAGCGGTTCCTCACTCACAGATACGCAGTATTTT. Translated: CASSSQTGTSGSSLTDTQYF.

This clonotype was found a few times. V and J are TRBV28 and TRBJ2-7, with D perhaps TRBD1 or TRBD2 (5 bases each). This CDR3 has 17 amino acids. Deletions cut 2 bases from V and 4 bases from J, with 21 bases between. Germline V gene lookup returns CDR1 MDHEN and CDR2 SYDVKM. The CDR3 here is CASSLGPLGTGHYEQYF. The CDR3, as DNA: TGTGCCAGCAGTTTAGGCCCCCTCGGCACGGGGCATTACGAGCAGTACTTC. Full variable domain (rest looked up from reference TRBV28 and TRBJ2-7): DVKVTQSSRYLVKRTGEKVFLECVQDMDHENMFWYRQDPGLGLRLIYFSYDVKMKEKGDIPEGYSVSREKKERFSLILESASTNQTSMYLCASSLGPLGTGHYEQYFGPGTRLTVT.

This clonotype was seen repeatedly, ten times or more. V and J are TRBV12-3 or TRBV12-4 and TRBJ1-5, with 10 bases identical to TRBD1. The CDR3 runs 17 residues. The V gene end was trimmed by 3 bases and the J gene end by 5 bases; junction bases not matched to a gene: 10. CDR3 protein: CASSFYVTGGYDQPQHF. CDR3 DNA: TGTGCCAGCAGTTTCTACGTGACAGGGGGCTACGATCAGCCCCAGCATTTT.

The rearrangement uses TRBV28 and TRBJ1-2; tentative D call: TRBD1 (6 bases). CDR1 is MDHEN and CDR2 is SYDVKM in the germline V gene. There are 14 residues in the CDR3. V shed 7 bases and J shed 0 bases, with 12 bases lying between them. The CDR3 nucleotides read TGTGCCAGCAAGGGGGACGGGACTAACTATGGCTACACCTTC. This codes for CASKGDGTNYGYTF.

This clonotype was seen repeatedly, ten times or more. The chain combines TRBV25-1 with TRBJ1-1; D remains ambiguous. The CDR3 totals 15 residues. V shed 2 bases and J shed 0 bases, with 10 bases lying between them. Per the germline V gene, CDR1 is MGHDK and CDR2 is SYGVNS. The CDR3 DNA reads TGTGCCAGCAGTGAAGGCGGACGGATGAACACTGAAGCTTTCTTT. This translates into CASSEGGRMNTEAFF.

The J gene is TRBJ1-5, the V gene TRBV20-1, with D possibly TRBD1 on 5 matching bases. The CDR3 has 16 residues. Germline V gene lookup returns CDR1 DFQATT and CDR2 SNEGSKA (reference sequence). V was trimmed by 5 bases and J by 4 bases, leaving 21 bases between them. In DNA, the CDR3 is TGCAGTGCTGAGAGGGAGGATTGGGGCTTTAATCAGCCCCAGCATTTT. Translated: CSAEREDWGFNQPQHF.

This clonotype was picked up many times. The CDR3 region has the DNA TGTGCCAGCAACGCGGGAGCGGGAGGGTTCCAAGAGACCCAGTACTTC. The encoded protein is CASNAGAGGFQETQYF. This chain joins TRBV28 and TRBJ2-5; TRBD2 matches 10 bases. The CDR3 loop spans 16 amino acids. Germline V gives CDR1 MDHEN, CDR2 SYDVKM. V shed 7 bases and J 1 base; nucleotides not matched to a gene: 9.

The sample holds one count of this clonotype. This chain connects TRBV2 to TRBJ2-7; 10 bases are shared with TRBD1. J was trimmed by 2 bases and V by 6 bases; bases with no gene match: 7. Germline V gives CDR1 SNHLY, CDR2 FYNNEI. The CDR3 extends over 15 amino acids. The CDR3 spells CASRVGTGAPYEQYF. The CDR3 coding sequence is TGTGCCAGCAGAGTTGGGACAGGGGCCCCCTACGAGCAGTACTTC.

This clonotype has just a few counts. V and J are TRBV12-3 or TRBV12-4 and TRBJ2-5, with 10 bases fitting TRBD2. J lost 3 bases, V lost 3 bases, and 1 base had no gene match. This CDR3 spans 14 amino acids. The CDR3 protein is CASSFLAGEETQYF. The DNA for the CDR3 is TGTGCCAGCAGTTTTCTAGCGGGAGAAGAGACCCAGTACTTC.

This rearrangement joins TRBV28 to TRBJ2-3; 7 bases are shared with TRBD2. This CDR3 spans 17 amino acids. The V gene end was trimmed by 5 bases and the J gene end by 7 bases; junction bases not matched to a gene: 18. Germline CDR1 is MDHEN and CDR2 is SYDVKM. The CDR3 loop is CASSTRGVLTVGNTQYF. DNA of the CDR3: TGTGCCAGCAGTACTCGGGGGGTCCTAACTGTGGGCAATACGCAGTATTTT.

This chain uses TRBV7-8 with TRBJ2-2; 10 bases map to TRBD2. Losses at the gene ends were 4 bases for V and 4 bases for J; bases not matched to a gene: 6. From germline, CDR1 is SGHVS and CDR2 FQNEAQ. The CDR3 totals 16 residues. CDR3 in amino acids: CASSYPSGSFTGELFF. CDR3 DNA: TGTGCCAGCAGCTACCCTAGCGGGAGCTTCACCGGGGAGCTGTTTTTT.

The table lists this clonotype with many counts. The chain uses TRBV6-2 or TRBV6-3 and TRBJ1-1, with a possible D match to TRBD1 (6 bases). V was shortened by 0 bases and J by 7 bases, with 9 bases between the two germline ends. The germline gives CDR1 MNHEY, CDR2 SVGEGT. This CDR3 has 13 amino acids. CDR3 nucleotides: TGTGCCAGCAGTTACTCCGGGGGCAGTGAAGCTTTCTTT. Amino acids: CASSYSGGSEAFF.

This clonotype has ten or more counts. J is TRBJ1-4 and V is TRBV7-8, with 9 positions matching TRBD1. The CDR3 is 15 amino acids. Germline loops: CDR1 SGHVS, CDR2 FQNEAQ. Unmatched junction bases numbered 9, after V lost 6 bases and J lost 7 bases. The CDR3 DNA follows: TGTGCCAGCAGTAGGGACAGGGTCGTAATTGAAAAACTGTTTTTT. It codes for CASSRDRVVIEKLFF.

The chain employs TRBV7-8 and TRBJ2-3; TRBD2 matches at 9 bases. CDR3 length: 16 residues. The germline V gene has CDR1 SGHVS and CDR2 FQNEAQ. V dropped 2 bases and J dropped 2; count of bases not matched to a gene: 5. CDR3 bases: TGTGCCAGCAGCTTACGGAGCGGGAGGAACACAGATACGCAGTATTTT. The encoded protein is CASSLRSGRNTDTQYF.

The genes are TRBV15 and TRBJ1-3; no reliable D call. Trimming cost V 1 base and J 4 bases, with 17 bases left between them. The CDR3 consists of 17 residues. In germline, CDR1 is LNHNV, CDR2 YYDKDF (reference sequence). CDR3 in amino acids: CATSRARYEGSGNTIYF. In nucleotides, the CDR3 is TGTGCCACCAGCAGAGCCAGATATGAGGGCTCCGGAAACACCATATATTTT.

The chain carries TRBV3-1 and TRBJ2-5; TRBD2 agrees at 10 bases. This CDR3 spans 17 amino acids. V dropped 0 bases and J dropped 2; count of bases not matched to a gene: 6. CDR1 and CDR2 from the germline V gene are LGHDT and YNNKEL (reference sequence). The CDR3 spells CASSQEFSGRIQETQYF. For the CDR3, the DNA is TGTGCCAGCAGCCAAGAGTTTAGCGGGAGGATTCAAGAGACCCAGTACTTC.

This clonotype has a handful of counts. This chain uses TRBV5-1 with TRBJ2-7; D is unclear. Looked up from germline, CDR1 is SGHRS and CDR2 is YFSETQ. Trimming left V 3 bases short and J 6 bases short, with 10 bases between. This CDR3 comprises 12 residues. CDR3 loop: CASSSIVGEQYF. CDR3 coding DNA: TGCGCCAGCAGCTCTATAGTGGGCGAGCAGTACTTC.